These 12 T cell receptor beta chains share one sample of origin, sequenced in a study of CD8+CD57+ T cells in acquired aplastic anemia. Genomic DNA templated the TCR beta VDJ and CDR3 profiling. Using its own MiXCR run on the reads, TCRdb lists one record per CDR3 protein. Here the sample spans about 35,000 distinct CDR3 sequences, roughly 77% being singletons. Material for sequencing was sorted CD4+, CD8+, or CD8+CD57+ T cells (not recorded which) from PBMCs. Source of these receptors: a human donor in good health, serving as a control.

This chain joins TRBV9 and TRBJ2-2; D may be TRBD1 (5 bases). From germline, CDR1 is SGDLS and CDR2 YYNGEE. This CDR3 comprises 14 residues. V was cut by 0 bases and J by 5 bases, with 8 bases left in between. CDR3 DNA sequence: TGTGCCAGCAGCGTAGCTCAGGGAACCGGGGAGCTGTTTTTT. Its protein is CASSVAQGTGELFF.

V gene TRBV2 combines with J gene TRBJ1-2, with 9 bases that match TRBD1. The junction had 4 bases not matched to a gene; V was cut back by 6 bases and J by 2 bases. Germline-derived CDR1 and CDR2 are SNHLY and FYNNEI. This CDR3 spans 14 amino acids. The DNA for the CDR3 is TGTGCCAGCAGCCTCGGACAGGGGAACTATGGCTACACCTTC. Its translation is CASSLGQGNYGYTF.

This clonotype has ten or more counts. V and J are TRBV4-2 and TRBJ2-3, with 14 bases fitting TRBD2. The germline CDR1 and CDR2 sequences are LGHNA and YNFKEQ. The ends lost 1 base at V and 3 bases at J; junction bases unmatched: 6. The CDR3 covers 18 residues. CDR3 in amino acids: CASSQGLAGGPGTDTQYF. CDR3 DNA: TGTGCCAGCAGCCAAGGACTAGCGGGGGGGCCGGGGACAGATACGCAGTATTTT.

As DNA, the CDR3 is TGTGCCAGCAGTGTCCAACTACCCGTTCTCAATGGGGCTTTCTTT. Translation: CASSVQLPVLNGAFF. This chain joins TRBV12-3 or TRBV12-4 and TRBJ1-1; the D is unclear. This CDR3 has 15 amino acids. V was clipped by 5 bases and J by 11 bases, with 24 bases between them.

The chain couples TRBV2 to TRBJ2-2; a weak D match, TRBD1 (6 bases). The CDR3 runs 14 residues. Between the trimmed V and J ends, which lost 7 bases and 4 bases, there was a span of 13 bases. The germline CDR1 and CDR2 sequences are SNHLY and FYNNEI. CDR3 bases: TGTGCCAGCACTGGACAAGGGGGCACCGGGGAGCTGTTTTTT. It yields the protein CASTGQGGTGELFF.

The chain carries TRBV20-1 and TRBJ1-5, with no clear D. This CDR3 is built from 12 residues. Germline CDR1 reads DFQATT; CDR2 reads SNEGSKA (reference sequence). Deletions cut 5 bases from V and 5 bases from J, with 10 bases between. CDR3 coding DNA: TGCAGTGCTTCTAACAGCGATCAGCCCCAGCATTTT. The encoded protein is CSASNSDQPQHF.

The chain has TRBV6-1 and TRBJ1-2; D perhaps matches TRBD1 (5 bases). Germline CDR1 and CDR2: MNHNS and SASEGT. The CDR3 is made up of 13 amino acids. The V gene lost 7 bases and the J gene lost 3 bases, with 12 bases spanning the gap. The CDR3 reads CASILDRDYGYTF. The CDR3 coding sequence is TGTGCCAGCATCCTAGACAGAGACTATGGCTACACCTTC.

The V call is TRBV2, the J call TRBJ1-1; unclear D gene. This CDR3 is 13 amino acids long. V lost 3 bases and J 10 bases, leaving 15 bases between the germline ends. CDR1 SNHLY and CDR2 FYNNEI come from the germline V gene. In DNA form, the CDR3 reads TGTGCCAGCAGTGACGAGGCGGGGTCGAGAGCTTTCTTT. Translation gives CASSDEAGSRAFF.

This clonotype was counted only a few times. This sequence joins TRBV19 and TRBJ1-2, with D tentatively TRBD1 (6 bases). V was pared by 5 bases and J by 7 bases, with 17 bases between. This CDR3 region has 14 residues. Germline assignment: CDR1 LNHDA and CDR2 SQIVND (reference sequence). The CDR3, as DNA: TGTGCCAGTAGTGTGGCCACAGGGAGTTCTGGCTACACCTTC. Translation: CASSVATGSSGYTF.

With regard to this clonotype: The junction shows a germline mismatch at one end, possibly a read error. V usage is TRBV19 and J usage is TRBJ1-6; no clear D. Germline V gives CDR1 LNHDA, CDR2 SQIVND (reference sequence). CDR3 length equals 15 residues. CDR3 sequence reads: CAWSPFRVYNSPLHF. CDR3 nucleotides: TGTGCCTGGAGCCCTTTCCGGGTCTATAATTCACCCCTCCATTTT. The entire variable domain, with the rest obtained from reference TRBV19 and TRBJ1-6, is as follows: DGGITQSPKYLFRKEGQNVTLSCEQNLNHDAMYWYRQDPGQGLRLIYYSQIVNDFQKGDIAEGYSVSREKKESFPLTVTSAQKNPTAFYLCAWSPFRVYNSPLHFGNGTRLTVT.

The V and J genes are TRBV20-1 and TRBJ2-3, with a tentative D call TRBD1 (6 bases). Per the germline V gene, CDR1 is DFQATT and CDR2 is SNEGSKA (reference sequence). The length of the CDR3 is 12 residues. V lost 5 bases to trimming and J lost 6 bases, with 12 bases between them. CDR3 DNA: TGCAGTGCTCGGACAGTTAGCGATACGCAGTATTTT. Protein: CSARTVSDTQYF.

This chain links TRBV19 with TRBJ1-3; D may be TRBD1 (6 bases). Trimming cost V 6 bases and J 1 base, with 16 bases left between them. CDR1 and CDR2 from the germline V gene are LNHDA and SQIVND (reference sequence). The CDR3 consists of 16 residues. The CDR3 reads CASSPTGRPSGNTIYF. The CDR3 region has the DNA TGTGCCAGTAGCCCCACAGGGCGGCCGTCTGGAAACACCATATATTTT.